Sequencing of this TCR beta chain was carried out in a study of blood T cell repertoires in COVID-19. Study at large: Whether acute or convalescent, the COVID-19 samples came from the United States, Italy and Spain.

This CDR3 has 13 residues. V lost 7 bases, J lost 5 bases, and 4 bases stayed unmatched. Per the germline V gene, CDR1 is SQVTM and CDR2 is ANQGSEA. This clone was found once. Repertoires were generated with immunoSEQ multiplex PCR, while TCRdb's copy carries only in-frame clones and drops some. The sample gives approximately 200,000 clones, 80% to 90% of which show up once; under 11% is in the top ten. The chain is built from TRBV29-1 and TRBJ2-1; the match to TRBD1 covers 11 bases. The sequence came from a woman over 75 with acute or convalescent COVID-19. Source material: peripheral blood. DNA for the CDR3: TGCAGCGGTGGGGACAGGGGGAACAATGAGCAGTTCTTC. This gives the protein CSGGDRGNNEQFF.